What follows are 11 T cell receptor beta chains derived from one specimen sequenced in a study of shared clonotypes between healthy human individuals. Selected positively for CCR7 and CD45RO-negative, naive CD8 cells excluded terminally differentiated effector memory CD45RA+ cells. Sequencing was performed with immunoSEQ multiplex PCR; in TCRdb, only in-frame clones are kept and a portion is missing. Found here are around 2,000,000 clones, 85% to 95% of them singletons; the top ten hold 1.2%. The sequenced material came from naive CD8+ T cells sorted from blood. Receptor source: a man younger than 35 in good health.

As to this clone: Distinct nucleotide sequences in the sample also encode this CDR3. V is TRBV6-5 and J is TRBJ1-5, with D possibly matching TRBD1 (5 bases). CDR3 length: 14 amino acids. CDR1 and CDR2 (germline): MNHEY, SVGAGI. The ends were cut back, 2 bases at V and 4 bases at J, with 9 bases in the middle. The CDR3 coding sequence is TGTGCCAGCAGTTACGGGGGGTTGAATCAGCCCCAGCATTTT. Translation: CASSYGGLNQPQHF.

The J gene is TRBJ2-1, the V gene TRBV28; D may match TRBD1 or TRBD2 (6 bases each). Germline values: CDR1 MDHEN, CDR2 SYDVKM. The CDR3 covers 17 residues. V dropped 3 bases and J dropped 9 bases, with 24 bases sitting between them. CDR3 residues: CASSFDDPGAWIGEQFF. The CDR3 nucleotides are TGTGCCAGCAGTTTTGATGATCCGGGGGCTTGGATCGGTGAGCAGTTCTTC.

The rearrangement joins TRBV2 to TRBJ2-3; no reliable D call. V shed 8 bases and J shed 0 bases, with 9 bases lying between them. Germline assignment: CDR1 SNHLY and CDR2 FYNNEI. The CDR3 totals 13 residues. CDR3 DNA sequence: TGTGCCAGCCTGCAGATAAGCACAGATACGCAGTATTTT. As protein: CASLQISTDTQYF.

The chain combines TRBV28 with TRBJ1-2; D unresolved. Between the trimmed V and J ends, which lost 3 bases and 8 bases, there was a span of 13 bases. CDR1 and CDR2 (germline): MDHEN, SYDVKM. The CDR3 consists of 13 residues. The CDR3: CASSLWREEGYTF. CDR3 DNA sequence: TGTGCCAGCAGTTTGTGGAGGGAGGAAGGCTACACCTTC.

The genes are TRBV7-9 and TRBJ2-7, with D perhaps matching TRBD2 (5 bases). Germline-derived CDR1 and CDR2 are SEHNR and FQNEAQ (reference sequence). This CDR3 has 13 amino acids. Trimming stripped 5 bases from V and 7 bases from J, with 15 bases between. CDR3 amino acids: CASSPRPGMEQYF. The CDR3 DNA is TGTGCCAGCAGCCCGCGTCCGGGGATGGAGCAGTACTTC.

The V and J genes are TRBV11-2 and TRBJ2-5; D is possibly TRBD1 or TRBD2 (5 bases each). Germline V gene sequence: CDR1 SGHAT, CDR2 FQNNGV. V was clipped by 4 bases and J by 2 bases, with 11 bases between them. The CDR3 has 14 amino acids. The CDR3 sequence is CASSWWGPQETQYF. CDR3 DNA: TGTGCCAGCAGCTGGTGGGGACCTCAAGAGACCCAGTACTTC.

This clone was seen once. Other DNA sequences in the sample encode the same CDR3. J is TRBJ2-1 and V is TRBV7-9; 8 nucleotides align to TRBD2. The CDR3 totals 12 residues. Germline CDR1 SEHNR, CDR2 FQNEAQ (reference sequence). V trimming: 5 bases; J trimming: 10 bases; junction bases outside the gene matches: 4. CDR3 bases: TGTGCCAGCAGCCCCCGCGGGGGGGAGCAGTTCTTC. Translated, it gives CASSPRGGEQFF. Full variable domain (rest looked up from reference TRBV7-9 and TRBJ2-1): DTGVSQNPRHKITKRGQNVTFRCDPISEHNRLYWYRQTLGQGPEFLTYFQNEAQLEKSRLLSDRFSAERPKGSFSTLEIQRTEQGDSAMYLCASSPRGGEQFFGPGTRLTVL.

This chain uses TRBV7-2 with TRBJ2-1, with a weak D call TRBD1 (6 bases). The germline V and J ends were trimmed by 5 bases and 0 bases, with 14 bases remaining between them. Germline assignment: CDR1 SGHTA and CDR2 FQGNSA. The CDR3 has 16 residues. CDR3 amino acids: CASSVLGAGSYNEQFF. The CDR3 region has the DNA TGTGCCAGCAGCGTCTTGGGGGCGGGCTCCTACAATGAGCAGTTCTTC.

The chain joins TRBV21-1 to TRBJ1-2; whether TRBD1, the table's D call, matches the DNA was not checked. TRBV21-1 is flagged as a pseudogene. The CDR3 loop spans 17 amino acids. CDR3 sequence: CASSKSRQRLYDSGYTF. CDR3 in DNA: TGTGCCAGCAGCAAATCGCGACAGCGCCTGTACGATAGTGGCTACACCTTC.

This clone came up once. The V and J genes are TRBV29-1 and TRBJ2-7; 7 bases match TRBD2. This CDR3 is 13 amino acids long. Germline assignment: CDR1 SQVTM and CDR2 ANQGSEA. After removal of 4 bases from V and 1 base from J, the junction contained 4 bases not matched to a gene. The CDR3 region has the DNA TGCAGCGTTGTCCTGCGGGGGTCCTACGAGCAGTACTTC. Encoded protein: CSVVLRGSYEQYF.

The chain employs TRBV13 and TRBJ2-7; no reliable D call. The CDR3 length is 12 residues. CDR1 and CDR2 from the germline V gene are PRHDT and FYEKMQ (reference sequence). The V end lost 5 bases, the J end lost 4 bases, and 9 bases lay between the germline ends. The CDR3 nucleotides read TGTGCCAGCAGCGAGGCCCTTTACGAGCAGTACTTC. Translating it yields CASSEALYEQYF.